This T cell receptor beta chain originates from a study of shared clonotypes between healthy human individuals. This clone came up once. The CDR3 consists of 18 residues. J was trimmed by 1 base and V by 2 bases; bases with no gene match: 9. Germline CDR1 is MGHDK and CDR2 is SYGVNS. Generated by immunoSEQ multiplex PCR, the TCRdb table keeps only in-frame clones and is missing some. This sample has hundreds of thousands of clones, with about 78% found just once. This clonotype was sampled from a woman under 40 in good health. The rearrangement uses TRBV25-1 and TRBJ1-1, with 11 positions matching TRBD1. The sample was memory CD4+ T cells sorted from blood. The subset is: CD45RA-negative fraction. CDR3 in DNA: TGTGCCAGCAGTGAACCGGGACAGGGGGAGGGTAAGAACACTGAAGCTTTCTTT. This gives the protein CASSEPGQGEGKNTEAFF. The variable domain in full, with the rest retrieved from reference TRBV25-1 and TRBJ1-1, is EADIYQTPRYLVIGTGKKITLECSQTMGHDKMYWYQQDPGMELHLIHYSYGVNSTEKGDLSSESTVSRIRTEHFPLTLESARPSHTSQYLCASSEPGQGEGKNTEAFFGQGTRLTVV.